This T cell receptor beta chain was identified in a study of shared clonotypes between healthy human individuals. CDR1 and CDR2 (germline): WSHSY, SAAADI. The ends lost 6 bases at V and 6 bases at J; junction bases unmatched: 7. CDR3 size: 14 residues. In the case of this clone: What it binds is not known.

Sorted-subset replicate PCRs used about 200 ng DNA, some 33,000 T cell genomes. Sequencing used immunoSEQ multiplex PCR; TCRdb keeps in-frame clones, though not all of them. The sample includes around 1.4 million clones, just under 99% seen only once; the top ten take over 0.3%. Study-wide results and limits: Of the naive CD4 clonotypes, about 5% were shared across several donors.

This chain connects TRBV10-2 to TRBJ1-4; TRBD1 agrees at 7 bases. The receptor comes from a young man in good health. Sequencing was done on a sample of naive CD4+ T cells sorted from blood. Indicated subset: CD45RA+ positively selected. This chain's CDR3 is CASSPGQHYEKLFF. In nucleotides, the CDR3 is TGCGCCAGCAGCCCGGGACAGCACTATGAAAAACTGTTTTTT.